This T cell receptor beta chain was retrieved from a study of a mutant IDH1 vaccine in newly diagnosed glioma. Study background: Vaccine administration was initiated 4-6 weeks following radiotherapy alone, or with temozolomide cycles. Treated patients showed a male proportion of about 62%, a female proportion of approximately 40%, and a mean age of about 41 years. Patients previously underwent radiotherapy, temozolomide, or both, and most underwent both.

The ends lost 6 bases at V and 6 bases at J; junction bases unmatched: 9. CDR3 size: 14 residues. From germline, CDR1 is SGHTA and CDR2 FQGNSA. In regard to this clone: What it recognizes is unknown.

The protocol was immunoSEQ multiplex PCR, while the TCRdb copy is restricted to in-frame clones and leaves out a portion. This sample carries about 34,000 clones, roughly 89% of them seen once, and the ten largest clones take around 12%. Indicated time point: week 47, end of study. Alongside topical imiquimod, each dose of vaccine comprised 300 ug of mutant IDH1 20-mer peptide. Newly diagnosed WHO grade 3 or 4 IDH1-mutant, ATRX-lost astrocytomas were identified in the donors. The source was PBMCs, collected from a glioma patient whose treatment included an IDH1 peptide vaccine. This chain joins TRBV7-2 and TRBJ2-3; 7 positions match TRBD1. The clonotype was recovered from a woman in her 30s with glioma. CDR3 bases: TGTGCCAGCAGTCCAGACAGGGTTGGCGATACGCAGTATTTT. Its translation: CASSPDRVGDTQYF.